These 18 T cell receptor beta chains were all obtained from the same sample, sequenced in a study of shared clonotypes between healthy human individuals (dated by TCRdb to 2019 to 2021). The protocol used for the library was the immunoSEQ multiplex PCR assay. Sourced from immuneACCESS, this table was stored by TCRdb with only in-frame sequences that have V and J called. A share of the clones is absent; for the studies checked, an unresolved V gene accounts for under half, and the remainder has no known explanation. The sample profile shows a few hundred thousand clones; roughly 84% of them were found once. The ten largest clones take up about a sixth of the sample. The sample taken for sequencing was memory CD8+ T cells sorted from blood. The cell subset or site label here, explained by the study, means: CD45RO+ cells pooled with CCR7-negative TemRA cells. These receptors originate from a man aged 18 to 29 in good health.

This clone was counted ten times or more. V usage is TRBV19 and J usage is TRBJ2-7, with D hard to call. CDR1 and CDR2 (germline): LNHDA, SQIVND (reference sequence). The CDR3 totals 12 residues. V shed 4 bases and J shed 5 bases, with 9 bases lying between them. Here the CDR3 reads CASSTTADEQYF. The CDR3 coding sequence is TGTGCCAGTAGTACCACGGCCGACGAGCAGTACTTC.

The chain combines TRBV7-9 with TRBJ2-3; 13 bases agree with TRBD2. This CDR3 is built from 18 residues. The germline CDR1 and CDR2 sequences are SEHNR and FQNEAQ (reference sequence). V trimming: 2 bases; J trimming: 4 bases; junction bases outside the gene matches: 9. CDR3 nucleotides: TGTGCCAGCAGCTTATACGCCGGGACTAGCGGGGTCTCAGATACGCAGTATTTT. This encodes CASSLYAGTSGVSDTQYF.

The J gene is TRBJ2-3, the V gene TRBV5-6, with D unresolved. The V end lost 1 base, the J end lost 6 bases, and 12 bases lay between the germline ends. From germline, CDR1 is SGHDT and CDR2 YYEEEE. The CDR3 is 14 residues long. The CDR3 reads CASSLMESWDTQYF. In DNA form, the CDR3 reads TGTGCCAGCAGCTTGATGGAAAGTTGGGATACGCAGTATTTT.

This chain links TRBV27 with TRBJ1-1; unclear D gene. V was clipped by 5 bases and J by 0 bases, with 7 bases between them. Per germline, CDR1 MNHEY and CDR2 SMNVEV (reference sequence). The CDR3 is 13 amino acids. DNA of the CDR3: TGTGCCAGCAGTCTACAGCTGAACACTGAAGCTTTCTTT. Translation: CASSLQLNTEAFF.

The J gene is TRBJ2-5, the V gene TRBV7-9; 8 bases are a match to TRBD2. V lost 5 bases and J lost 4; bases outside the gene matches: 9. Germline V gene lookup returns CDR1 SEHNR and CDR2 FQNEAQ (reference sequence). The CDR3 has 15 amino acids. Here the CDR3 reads CASSATAGEGETQYF. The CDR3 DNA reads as TGTGCCAGCAGCGCAACAGCGGGAGAGGGAGAGACCCAGTACTTC.

The CDR3 region is CASSPGTGIWNEQFF. The DNA for the CDR3 is TGTGCCAGCAGCCCAGGGACAGGAATTTGGAATGAGCAGTTCTTC. This chain uses TRBV11-3 with TRBJ2-1, with 8 bases aligning to TRBD1. Germline V gene data show CDR1 as SGHNT and CDR2 as YENEEA. The CDR3 is 15 amino acids. V shed 5 bases, J shed 7 bases, and the junction held 10 bases outside the gene matches.

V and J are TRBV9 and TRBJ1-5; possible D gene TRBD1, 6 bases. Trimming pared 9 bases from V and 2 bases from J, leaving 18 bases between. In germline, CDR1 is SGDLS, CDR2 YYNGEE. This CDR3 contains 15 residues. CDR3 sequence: CAITNGGACNQPQHF. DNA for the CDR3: TGTGCCATCACCAACGGGGGGGCGTGCAATCAGCCCCAGCATTTT.

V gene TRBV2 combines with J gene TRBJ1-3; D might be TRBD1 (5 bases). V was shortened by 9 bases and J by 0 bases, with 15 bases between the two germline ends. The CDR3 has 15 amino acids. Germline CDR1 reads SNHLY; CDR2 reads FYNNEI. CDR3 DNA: TGTGCCAGTCACGGACACCTTGTCTCTGGAAACACCATATATTTT. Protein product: CASHGHLVSGNTIYF.

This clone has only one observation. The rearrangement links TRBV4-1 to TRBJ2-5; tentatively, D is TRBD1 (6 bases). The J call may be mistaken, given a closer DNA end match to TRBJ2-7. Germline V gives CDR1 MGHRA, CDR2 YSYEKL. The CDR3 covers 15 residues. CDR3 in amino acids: CASSQDYRDWYEQYF. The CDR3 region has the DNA TGCGCCAGCAGCCAAGATTACAGGGATTGGTACGAGCAGTACTTC.

This chain's CDR3 is CASSLGPLRDISNQPQHF. In nucleotides, the CDR3 is TGTGCCAGCAGCTTAGGCCCCCTCAGGGACATTAGCAATCAGCCCCAGCATTTT. The rearrangement joins TRBV13 to TRBJ1-5; the D gene is possibly TRBD1 (6 bases). V lost 0 bases and J lost 0, with 15 bases in between. CDR1 PRHDT and CDR2 FYEKMQ come from the germline V gene (reference sequence). This CDR3 region has 18 residues.

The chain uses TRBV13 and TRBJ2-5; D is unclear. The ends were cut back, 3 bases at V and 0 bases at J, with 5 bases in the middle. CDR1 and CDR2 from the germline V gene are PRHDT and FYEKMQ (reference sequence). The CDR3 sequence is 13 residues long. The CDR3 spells CASSFTDQETQYF. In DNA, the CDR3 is TGTGCCAGCAGCTTCACGGACCAAGAGACCCAGTACTTC.

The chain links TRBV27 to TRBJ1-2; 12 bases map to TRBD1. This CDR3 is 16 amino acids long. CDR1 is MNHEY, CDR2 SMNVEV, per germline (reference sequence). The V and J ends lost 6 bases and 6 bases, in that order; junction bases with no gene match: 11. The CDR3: CASSFSGTGGRDGYTF. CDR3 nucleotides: TGTGCCAGCAGCTTTTCCGGGACAGGGGGCAGGGATGGCTACACCTTC.

The CDR3 sequence: CAAHKGRALLREQYF. The CDR3 nucleotides read TGTGCCGCCCACAAGGGGAGGGCCCTTCTAAGGGAGCAGTACTTC. The V and J genes are TRBV9 and TRBJ2-7; 7 positions match TRBD2. The germline V gene encodes CDR1 SGDLS and CDR2 YYNGEE. The CDR3 spans 15 residues. Trimming took 10 bases from V and 7 from J; bases not matched to a gene: 20.

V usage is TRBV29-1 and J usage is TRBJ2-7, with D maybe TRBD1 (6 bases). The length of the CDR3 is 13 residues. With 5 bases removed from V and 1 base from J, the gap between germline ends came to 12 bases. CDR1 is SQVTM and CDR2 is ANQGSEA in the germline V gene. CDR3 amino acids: CSVRTAESYEQYF. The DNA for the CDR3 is TGCAGCGTTAGGACAGCCGAATCCTACGAGCAGTACTTC.

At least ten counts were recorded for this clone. CDR3 bases: TGCAGTTCCTGGGAGGATTACGAGCAGTACTTC. Protein sequence: CSSWEDYEQYF. J is TRBJ2-7 and V is TRBV20-1; perhaps TRBD2 as D (6 bases). Trimming pared 8 bases from V and 4 bases from J, leaving 12 bases between. The germline CDR1 and CDR2 sequences are DFQATT and SNEGSKA (reference sequence). This CDR3 has 11 amino acids.

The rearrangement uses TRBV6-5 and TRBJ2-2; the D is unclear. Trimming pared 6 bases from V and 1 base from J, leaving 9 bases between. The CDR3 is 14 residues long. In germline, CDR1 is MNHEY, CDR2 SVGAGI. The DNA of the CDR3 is TGTGCCAGCAGCTACACATTGAACACCGGGGAGCTGTTTTTT. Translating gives CASSYTLNTGELFF.

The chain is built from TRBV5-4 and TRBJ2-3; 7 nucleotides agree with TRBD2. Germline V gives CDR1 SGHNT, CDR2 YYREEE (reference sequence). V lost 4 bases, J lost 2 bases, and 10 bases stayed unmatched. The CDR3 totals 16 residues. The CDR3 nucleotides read TGTGCCAGCAGCCGTATAGCGGGCGAATCCACAGATACGCAGTATTTT. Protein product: CASSRIAGESTDTQYF.

For the CDR3, the DNA is TGTGCCACCGGACTAGCGGGGGGCAATGAGCAGTTCTTC. Its protein is CATGLAGGNEQFF. The chain couples TRBV15 to TRBJ2-1; 14 positions match TRBD2. The CDR3 spans 13 residues. The germline CDR1 and CDR2 sequences are LNHNV and YYDKDF (reference sequence). V lost 8 bases and J lost 6; bases outside the gene matches: 0.